This entry describes one T cell receptor (beta chain). Germline V gene lookup returns CDR1 MDHEN and CDR2 SYDVKM. The V end was cut by 0 bases, the J end by 7 bases, with 7 bases between. This CDR3 has 14 residues. The data derive from a study of blood T cell repertoires in COVID-19. Study as a whole: The United States, Italy and Spain were the sources of the acute and convalescent COVID-19 samples.

Per the original methods: Amplification from reference gene primers served as the basis for estimated nucleated cell counts. Profiled with immunoSEQ multiplex PCR; TCRdb holds only in-frame clones, not every one. For V, J and clone size, that table is used; D and trimming come from the DNA. The sample contains fewer than 350,000 clones, less than 95% of which appear only once. Those enrolled, adults aged 18 to 89 years, came from about 24 US areas. The study recruited exposed participants who had met a COVID-19 case within 2 weeks before entry. The rearrangement joins TRBV28 to TRBJ1-6, with D tentatively TRBD1 (5 bases). The sequence was obtained from a man in his forties or fifties who had been exposed to COVID-19. Sequences were obtained from PBMCs or T cells enriched from blood (not recorded which). CDR3 protein: CASSLWDKNSPLHF. The CDR3, as DNA: TGTGCCAGCAGTTTATGGGACAAAAATTCACCCCTCCACTTT.